This T cell receptor (beta chain) stems from a study of blood T cell repertoires in COVID-19 (dated by TCRdb to 2018 to 2021). Turning to the overall study: Samples covering the acute and convalescent phases of COVID-19 were provided by collaborators in the United States, Italy and Spain. The prospective study material was composed of cDNA or gDNA derived from T cells, B-cell-depleted T cells, or PBMCs. The dataset comprised deeply sampled blood TCRbeta repertoires from subjects exposed to, actively infected with, or recovered from COVID-19. The repertoires were released in a freely available public database intended as a resource for research on the immune response to SARS-CoV-2. Samples came from the ongoing ImmuneRACE study (first 160 participants) plus 1,254 subjects from 6 global collaborators. A de-identified subject ID, COVID-19 status, age in years and sex were almost always included in the sample metadata. Where HLA class I and class II types were available, the types were taken from metadata supplied by the sample provider, not from assay-based typing. Points the paper makes about the study in general: Clinical and demographic metadata were provided uncurated, with the amount varying by source and participant.

Each collaborating institution followed its own protocols to collect whole blood in K2EDTA tubes. For TCRbeta analysis, collaborators shipped samples in one of three forms: frozen whole blood, isolated PBMCs, or DNA extracted from either of those sample types. With respect to this clone: Its target antigen remains unknown. It has no much larger one-base neighbor in the sample; base qualities were not kept.

The immunoSEQ Assay, a bias-controlled multiplex PCR, was used to amplify TCRbeta CDR3 regions from genomic DNA. In the authors' own workflow: The number of nucleated cells in each sample was estimated by amplification of reference gene primers within the assay. Sequence reads were collapsed and filtered to measure the absolute abundance of every unique TCRbeta CDR3 rearrangement. For each sample, productive Simpson clonality was calculated by taking the square root of Simpson's diversity index across productive rearrangements. Held by TCRdb, this immuneACCESS table contains in-frame sequences only and omits some clones. Under half of the omission traces to an unresolved V gene where checked; the cause of the rest is unknown. D and trimming come from the DNA, and the V and J calls and clone size come from that table. Across this sample there are 12,000 to 15,000 clones, with around nine tenths seen only once. Of the sample, 33% is held by the ten largest clones.

For CDR1 and CDR2, the germline V gene lists MRHNA and SNTAGT. V trim: 4 bases; J trim: 1 base; unmatched bases: 3. From the cysteine up to the phenylalanine, the CDR3 has a length of 15 residues. Kept here is only the CDR3 DNA, which spans 45 bases and is read in frame from base 1. The chain couples TRBV6-4 to TRBJ2-3; TRBD2 aligns with 9 central bases. Sample: peripheral blood. This TCR was recovered from a human donor in a cohort sampled during active COVID-19. The nucleotide sequence is TGTGCCAGCAGTGGGGTAGCGGGGGGCACAGATACGCAGTATTTT. The translation is CASSGVAGGTDTQYF.